This T cell receptor beta chain was captured in a study of PD-L1 blockade in urothelial cancer (dated by TCRdb to the late 2010s). Notes on the research overall: Every patient began therapy in 2014 and was given atezolizumab 1,200 mg intravenously every 3 weeks. About 90% of the roughly 29 patients were males with bladder-origin urothelial cancer, and about 60% of the 29 reported a prior smoking history. An ECOG performance status of 0 or 1 was recorded for the patients, and 0 to 3 prior chemotherapy regimens had been received by the patients. Blood samples were analyzed at two time points: 3 weeks after treatment start (second dose) and 6 weeks after treatment start. Blood samples gave a median of about 140,000 T cells and 88,000 or so unique TCRs, with a median clonality of around 0.074. The study, an exploratory multi-omic analysis, examined somatic, immune and clinical correlates of response to PD-L1 blockade with atezolizumab in urothelial cancer. TCR sequencing covered pretreatment tumor samples and matched, serially collected peripheral blood taken before and after atezolizumab treatment. Progression-free survival longer than 6 months counted as durable clinical benefit, and TCR features were additionally tested against both progression-free and overall survival. In the same patients, whole exome sequencing and RNA sequencing of pretreatment tumors were performed in addition to TCR sequencing. Roughly nine patients achieved durable clinical benefit and about 19 did not. Pretreatment blood TCR-seq was available for twenty-nine patients, at least one posttreatment blood collection was obtained for around 25 patients, and tumor TCR-seq was available for around 25 patients.

Sample time point, as interpreted from the label and publication: pretreatment peripheral blood. The cohort included about 29 patients with locally advanced or metastatic urothelial carcinoma who were treated at Memorial Sloan Kettering on a trial protocol. Peripheral blood mononuclear cells were collected pretreatment and during treatment, with between 1 and 8 total time points per patient. The Qiagen DNeasy Blood extraction kit was used to purify genomic DNA from total PBMCs and from tumor samples. PBMCs were collected pretreatment and during treatment and were isolated and stored as previously described. In regard to this clone: Its antigen is not yet known. Base quality data are lacking; no much larger clone is found one base away.

On the study overall, not on this receptor specifically: A pretreatment peripheral blood TCR clonality below the median was linked to improved progression-free and overall survival. Patients with durable benefit showed greater expansion of tumor-associated TCR clones in peripheral blood 3 weeks after starting treatment (n of about 20, p = 0.022). Because the sample size was small (n ≈ 30) and many of the analyses were exploratory, the results are meant to be hypothesis-generating.

Synthetic TCR analog templates were spiked into each PCR to estimate absolute template abundance from read counts. TCRbeta CDR3 regions were amplified from genomic DNA with bias-controlled V and J gene primers using the immunoSEQ assay. Sequencing of rearranged TCRbeta segments was performed at approximately 20X coverage. Under the source paper's analysis protocol: Clustering was used to correct sequencing errors, and CDR3s were annotated against IMGT so that V, D and J genes could be assigned. Downstream analyses used only productive TCRbeta rearrangements and left out out-of-frame or stop-codon sequences. To compute clonality, Shannon entropy was normalized by the log of the number of unique productive sequences and then subtracted from one. Clones differing between time points or between blood and tumor were identified by Fisher's exact test with Benjamini-Hochberg correction at adjusted p below 0.01. TCRdb mirrors the immuneACCESS table, restricted to in-frame sequences. Some clones are absent from its copies; in checked studies, under half trace to an unresolved V gene, and the reason for the others is unknown. The V and J calls and clone size were taken over from that table, and D and trimming were inferred from the DNA. Present in this sample are almost 90,000 clones, 84% of which were seen just once. Around 2.1% of the sample is held by the ten biggest clonotypes.

The germline V gene (reference sequence) provides CDR1 MNHEY and CDR2 SMNVEV. V ends up 7 bases short and J 10 bases short, with an unmatched junction base count of 9. Taken from cysteine to phenylalanine, the CDR3 has 13 residues. Only the CDR3 part of the read is kept: 39 bases, read in frame from the first base. This specimen consisted of PBMCs, obtained around atezolizumab (anti-PD-L1) treatment. The chain uses TRBV27 and TRBJ2-1; TRBD2 agrees with 8 junctional bases. This receptor was identified in a man in his sixties with urothelial cancer. The DNA sequence is given as TGTGCCAGCAAGATACGTGGCGGGAGGGAGCAGTTCTTC. The translation is CASKIRGGREQFF.